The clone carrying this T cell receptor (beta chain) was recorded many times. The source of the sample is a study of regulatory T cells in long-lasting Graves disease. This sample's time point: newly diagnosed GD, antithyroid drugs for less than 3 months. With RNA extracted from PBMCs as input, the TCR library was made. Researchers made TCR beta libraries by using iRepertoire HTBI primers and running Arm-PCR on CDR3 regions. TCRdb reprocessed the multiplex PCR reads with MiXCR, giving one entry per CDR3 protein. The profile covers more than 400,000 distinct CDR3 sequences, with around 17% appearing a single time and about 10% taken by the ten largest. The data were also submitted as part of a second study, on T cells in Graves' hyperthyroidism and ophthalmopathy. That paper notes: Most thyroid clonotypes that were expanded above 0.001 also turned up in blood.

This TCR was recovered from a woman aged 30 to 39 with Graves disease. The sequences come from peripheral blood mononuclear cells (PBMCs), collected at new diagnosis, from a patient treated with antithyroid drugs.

The CDR3 DNA is TGTGCCAGCAGCTTAAGAGGGAACTATGGCTACACCTTC. Amino acid sequence: CASSLRGNYGYTF. The chain uses TRBV28 and TRBJ1-2; unclear D gene. The CDR3 loop spans 13 amino acids. V was clipped by 6 bases and J by 2 bases, with 10 bases between them. The germline V gene has CDR1 MDHEN and CDR2 SYDVKM.